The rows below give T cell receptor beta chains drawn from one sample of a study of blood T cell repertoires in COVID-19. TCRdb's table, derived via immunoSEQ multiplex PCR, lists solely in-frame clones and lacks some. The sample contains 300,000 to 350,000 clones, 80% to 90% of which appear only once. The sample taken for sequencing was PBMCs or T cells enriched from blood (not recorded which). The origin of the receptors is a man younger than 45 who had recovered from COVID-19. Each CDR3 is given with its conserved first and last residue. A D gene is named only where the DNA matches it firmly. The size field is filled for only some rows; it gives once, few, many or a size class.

TGTGCCAGCAGTGAAATAACGCGAGGCCCCGAGCAGTACTTC	CASSEITRGPEQYF	TRBV6-1	-	TRBJ2-7	-
TGTGCCAGCTCACCACAGAGACAACCGAACACTGAAGCTTTCTTT	CASSPQRQPNTEAFF	TRBV18	-	TRBJ1-1	-
TGTGCCTGGAGTCGAGGGGGTGGCTACACCTTC	CAWSRGGGYTF	TRBV30	-	TRBJ1-2	-
TGTGCCAGCAGTTACTTGGAGACAGGGGGCGGCTACACCTTC	CASSYLETGGGYTF	TRBV6-2/TRBV6-3	-	TRBJ1-2	TRBD1
TGTGCCAGCTCAGAACAGGGACTAGGAACTAATGAAAAACTGTTTTTT	CASSEQGLGTNEKLFF	TRBV18	-	TRBJ1-4	-
TGTGCCAGCAGCCAGGGATCCCTTAATAATTCACCCCTCCACTTT	CASSQGSLNNSPLHF	TRBV5-5	-	TRBJ1-6	-
TGTGCCAGTAGTATTGGCAGGAACACTGAAGCTTTCTTT	CASSIGRNTEAFF	TRBV19	once	TRBJ1-1	-
TGCAGCGTTGGACAGATCCCCGGGGAGCTGTTTTTT	CSVGQIPGELFF	TRBV29-1	-	TRBJ2-2	-
TGTGCCATCAGTGAGGAGACTGAAGCTTTCTTT	CAISEETEAFF	TRBV10-3	-	TRBJ1-1	-
TGTGCCAGCAGCCAAGATGGCTGGCGGGGGGTGACTAGCACAGATACGCAGTATTTT	CASSQDGWRGVTSTDTQYF	TRBV4-2	-	TRBJ2-3	TRBD2